This T cell receptor (beta chain) was obtained from a study of T cell therapy after organ transplantation (dated by TCRdb to about 2019). General notes on the study: Autologous CMV-specific T cells, expanded in vitro for around 14 days with a peptide pool of 30 HLA class I and II CMV epitopes, were used as therapy products. A follow-up TRBV repertoire analysis was performed on an open-label phase I trial of autologous CMV-specific adoptive T cell therapy in solid-organ transplant recipients. Of the approximately ten patients, eight were classified as clinical responders and two as nonresponders. Patients received a median of 1.92 x 10^8 CMV-specific T cells across 2 to 6 intravenous infusions. Pretherapy peripheral blood samples were collected before T cell therapy was commenced. Long-term post-therapy samples were available for only 8 of the 10 patients. Up to 6 T cell doses were administered to patients every 2 weeks, and patients were monitored for about 7 months after therapy was completed.

This specimen's time point label, per the study, means: before start of T cell therapy. Patients were solid-organ transplant recipients with drug-resistant/recurrent cytomegalovirus. Some ten people from the trial were chosen for repertoire analysis because post-therapy peripheral blood mononuclear cells were available from them. A BD FACSAria III was used to sort viable CD3+CD8+CD4- lymphocytes from PBMCs. The Qiagen DNeasy Kit was used to extract genomic DNA from the sorted cells. What the research found in general, with its limitations: The small number of expansions detected in nonresponders may reflect reduced sample coverage resulting from poor CD8+ T cell yield. Assessment of confounders such as concurrent antirejection and antiviral medications was prevented by the small cohort. The fold change in CD8 clonality after therapy was inversely correlated with pretherapy clonality, which suggests that less biased repertoires were more open to remodeling. Reconstitution after therapy appeared to involve both transferred clonotypes and endogenous clonotypes that were not detected in the therapy products. Before therapy, nonresponders had marked clonal expansions, and after therapy the repertoires of nonresponders changed only minimally.

A remark on this clone: The antigen it binds to is not known. No much larger clone exists at a distance of one base, and base qualities are not known.

The junction carries 19 bases between V and J, which are trimmed by 3 bases and 8 bases respectively. The CDR3 runs 15 amino acids, cysteine and phenylalanine included. Just the 45-base CDR3 DNA is kept, in frame starting at base 1. In the germline V gene (reference sequence), CDR1 corresponds to PRHDT and CDR2 to FYEKMQ. Using the immunoSEQ two-step, bias-controlled multiplex PCR assay, TRB CDR3 regions were amplified from genomic DNA. Sequencing of CDR3 libraries was carried out on an Illumina NextSeq 500. The authors processed their data as follows. Initial alignment and bioinformatics, including bias normalization against synthetic CDR3 analogs, were performed with the immunoSEQ Analyzer platform. V, D and J gene annotation followed the IMGT database definitions. For further TRBV analyses, VDJtools version 1.1.10 and the R package tcR version 2.2.1.11 were used with default settings. GLIPH analysis was done using default settings in version 1.0. Significant clonotype frequency changes were tested by 2-sided binomial test with Benjamini-Hochberg correction (alpha = 0.01) in CDR3 sequences with at least 5 reads. TCRdb took over this immuneACCESS table, retaining in-frame rearrangements with V and J assigned. Such tables are incomplete; in checked studies, under half of the missing clones stem from an unresolved V gene, and the remainder is unexplained. V and J calls and clone size come straight from that table; D and trimming were deduced from the DNA. Within this sample are 45,000 to 50,000 clones, with about 94% of them counted one time only. Of the sample, around 3.1% falls within the top ten clones.

The sequence joins TRBV13 to TRBJ1-2, and the D gene may be TRBD1, 6 bases matching. This specimen consisted of CD8+ T cells from blood, obtained before autologous CMV-specific T cell therapy. This receptor was obtained from a human patient who had received a solid organ transplant and had CMV disease. The CDR3 region reads CASSFRSGALGGYTF. The nucleotide sequence reads TGTGCCAGCAGCTTCAGATCGGGGGCGCTTGGAGGCTACACCTTC. Reference TRBV13 and TRBJ1-2 proteins supply the regions before and after the CDR3; the full variable domain is: AAGVIQSPRHLIKEKRETATLKCYPIPRHDTVYWYQQGPGQDPQFLISFYEKMQSDKGSIPDRFSAQQFSDYHSELNMSSLELGDSALYFCASSFRSGALGGYTFGSGTRLTVV.